This note documents a single T cell receptor (beta chain) sequence. Study processing details: Reference gene primer amplification gave estimated nucleated cell counts. The repertoire was sequenced with immunoSEQ multiplex PCR; TCRdb's copy has only in-frame clones and lacks some. V, J and clone size are those of that table, while D and trimming were read from the DNA. Of around 61,000 clones in the sample, around nine tenths were seen once. This sample is part of a study of blood T cell repertoires in COVID-19. Study-wide context: Donors in the United States, Italy and Spain gave samples during acute or convalescent COVID-19. The analysed material was cDNA or gDNA that came from T cells, B-cell-depleted T cells, or PBMCs.

CDR3 size: 14 residues. Per the germline V gene, CDR1 is SGHRS and CDR2 is YFSETQ. V was cut by 0 bases and J by 2 bases, with 6 bases left in between. This chain links TRBV5-1 with TRBJ2-1; D is uncertain. What was sequenced was peripheral blood. The sequence was obtained from a man in his fifties or sixties with acute or convalescent COVID-19. The CDR3 here is CASSLGQTYNEQFF. The CDR3 DNA reads TGCGCCAGCAGCTTGGGACAAACCTACAATGAGCAGTTCTTC. The full variable domain, its missing parts supplied by reference TRBV5-1 and TRBJ2-1, is KAGVTQTPRYLIKTRGQQVTLSCSPISGHRSVSWYQQTPGQGLQFLFEYFSETQRNKGNFPGRFSGRQFSNSRSEMNVSTLELGDSALYLCASSLGQTYNEQFFGPGTRLTVL.